The clone carrying this TCR beta chain appeared a single time. Its antigen is unidentified. Replicate PCRs run on sorted subsets employed approximately 0.2 ug DNA, around 27,000 T cell genomes. Assay used: immunoSEQ multiplex PCR; TCRdb lists only in-frame clones, some missing. The sample contains 850,000 to 1,200,000 clones, around 74% of which appear only once. The sample is drawn from a study of shared clonotypes between healthy human individuals. Background on the study: The study enrolled a couple of women and three men aged 18 to 49. General study results and limits: It was observed that roughly 5.4% of naive CD4 clonotypes were shared across four donors. Sequencing depth was predicted to influence how clonotypes are shared among donors.

Trimming took off 4 bases at V and 4 bases at J, with 21 bases between the two ends. Germline values: CDR1 SGHRS, CDR2 YFSETQ. This CDR3 region has 17 residues. The sample comprised memory CD4+ T cells sorted from blood. The subset here: CD45RA-negative fraction. The sequence was obtained from a man between 18 and 35 years old in good health. The rearrangement uses TRBV5-1 and TRBJ1-3; D possibly corresponds to TRBD1 (5 bases). CDR3 sequence: CASSPGHPQRAGNTIYF. The CDR3, as DNA: TGCGCCAGCAGCCCCGGACACCCCCAAAGGGCCGGAAACACCATATATTTT. Complete variable domain (other parts from reference TRBV5-1 and TRBJ1-3): KAGVTQTPRYLIKTRGQQVTLSCSPISGHRSVSWYQQTPGQGLQFLFEYFSETQRNKGNFPGRFSGRQFSNSRSEMNVSTLELGDSALYLCASSPGHPQRAGNTIYFGEGSWLTVV.